This T cell receptor beta chain was identified during a study of molecular identifiers for immune sequencing clone quantification. Via MiXCR, TCRdb re-called the PCR reads, giving one row per CDR3 protein. Counted here are about 320,000 distinct CDR3 sequences, roughly 23% occurring once; the ten biggest clones make up roughly 0.86%. This clonotype showed up many times. At one of its ends the junction is not consistent with the germline gene, which may arise from a read error. Libraries of naive CD8 T cells were made from roughly 18,000 to 920,000 sorted cells. They used 10%, 30% or 50% RNA. Sorted naive CD8 T cells were those defined as CD8+CD4-CCR7+CD45RA+. Germline loops: CDR1 MGHRA, CDR2 YSYEKL. The CDR3 loop spans 15 amino acids.

This clonotype was sampled from a human donor in good health. Some libraries in this study had Jurkat cell RNA spiked in. The rearrangement links TRBV4-1 to TRBJ2-7, with D uncertain. Sequenced material: naive CD8+ T cells from blood, with Jurkat cell RNA spiked in. Subset in this sample: FACS-sorted CD8+CD4-CCR7+CD45RA+ naive T cells. CDR3 protein: CASSHEGRTSNEQYF. The CDR3 DNA follows: TGCGCCAGCAGCCACGAAGGAAGGACCTCCAACGAGCAGTACTTC.